The subject of this entry is one T cell receptor (beta chain). Its target is unknown. This sample was included in a study of cytomegalovirus exposure and HLA in healthy donors. Background on the study: Researchers found that around 80% of 350 to 500 genotyped donors fell within the Caucasian-associated ancestry cluster.

The study, taken as a whole, reports: Presence/absence analysis assumed near-uniform sequencing depth across donors.

The PCR had 60 Vbeta and 13 Jbeta primers. Data came from immunoSEQ multiplex PCR; TCRdb stores just in-frame clones and leaves some out. The profile covers 75,000 to 90,000 clones, with around 85% appearing a single time and roughly 13% taken by the ten largest. The CDR3 has 13 amino acids. In germline, CDR1 is ENHRY, CDR2 SYGVKD. The V gene end was trimmed by 11 bases and the J gene end by 0 bases; junction bases not matched to a gene: 7. The TCR comes from a human donor in good health. The chain links TRBV10-3 to TRBJ2-7; 7 nucleotides match TRBD1. Sequencing used PBMCs. The CDR3 spells CAAAGTDSYEQYF. CDR3 in DNA: TGTGCCGCCGCCGGGACAGACTCCTACGAGCAGTACTTC.